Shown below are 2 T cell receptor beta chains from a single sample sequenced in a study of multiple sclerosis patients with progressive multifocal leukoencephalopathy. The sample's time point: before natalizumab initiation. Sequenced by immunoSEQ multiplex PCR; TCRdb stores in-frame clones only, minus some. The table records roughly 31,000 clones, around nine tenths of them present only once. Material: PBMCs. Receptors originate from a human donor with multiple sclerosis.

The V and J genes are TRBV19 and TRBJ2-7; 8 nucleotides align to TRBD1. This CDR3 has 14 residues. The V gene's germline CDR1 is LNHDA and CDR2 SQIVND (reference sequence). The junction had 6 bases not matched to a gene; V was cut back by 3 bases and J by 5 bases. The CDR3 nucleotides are TGTGCCAGTAGTATCGGGGCAGGGGGCCACGAGCAGTACTTC. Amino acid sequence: CASSIGAGGHEQYF.

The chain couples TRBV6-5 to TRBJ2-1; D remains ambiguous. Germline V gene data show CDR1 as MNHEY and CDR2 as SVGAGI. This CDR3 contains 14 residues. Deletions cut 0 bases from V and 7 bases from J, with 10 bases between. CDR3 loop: CASSYSVRSNEQFF. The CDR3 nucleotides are TGTGCCAGCAGTTACTCGGTCCGGTCAAATGAGCAGTTCTTC.